The 4 T cell receptor beta chains below were found in one sample sequenced in a study of cytomegalovirus exposure and HLA in healthy donors. The PCR used 60 Vbeta and 13 Jbeta primers. Data came from immunoSEQ multiplex PCR; TCRdb stores just in-frame clones and leaves some out. Here the sample spans roughly 98,000 clones, approximately 75% being singletons. The material sequenced was PBMCs. The receptors stem from a female donor in good health and CMV-seropositive.

This clone was seen once. This sequence joins TRBV20-1 and TRBJ2-5; 7 bases match TRBD2. V was clipped by 6 bases and J by 4 bases; unmatched bases: 2. The CDR3 runs 11 residues. Germline lookup yields CDR1 DFQATT and CDR2 SNEGSKA (reference sequence). The CDR3 region has the DNA TGCAGTGCCACGGGGGGAGAGACCCAGTACTTC. This sequence encodes CSATGGETQYF.

This chain connects TRBV2 to TRBJ1-1; TRBD1 matches 9 bases. V trimming: 5 bases; J trimming: 2 bases; junction bases outside the gene matches: 6. The CDR3 runs to 15 residues. CDR1 SNHLY and CDR2 FYNNEI come from the germline V gene. The CDR3 reads CASSRGQGANTEAFF. In DNA, the CDR3 is TGTGCCAGCAGTAGGGGACAGGGCGCAAACACTGAAGCTTTCTTT.

Comment on this clone: The CDR3 does not end in the conserved phenylalanine or tryptophan, so this is likely a read error. The chain employs TRBV6-5 and TRBJ2-3; D might be TRBD1 or TRBD2, each matching 5 bases. The ends were cut back, 2 bases at V and 9 bases at J, with 15 bases in the middle. The germline V gene has CDR1 MNHEY and CDR2 SVGAGI. The CDR3 length is 14 residues. CDR3 DNA sequence: TGTGCCAGCAGTTACAGGATTCTGGGGGACACGCAGTATGTT. This sequence encodes CASSYRILGDTQYV.

The J gene is TRBJ2-7, the V gene TRBV30; possible D gene TRBD2, 7 bases. The V gene's germline CDR1 is GTSNPN and CDR2 SVGIG (reference sequence). This CDR3 spans 16 amino acids. V was clipped by 2 bases and J by 0 bases, with 17 bases between them. This CDR3 is CAWSQGRDTGSYEQYF. The CDR3 nucleotides are TGTGCCTGGAGTCAAGGGAGGGACACCGGCTCCTACGAGCAGTACTTC.